The clone carrying this T cell receptor (beta chain) was recorded a few times. What it recognizes is unknown. One entry per CDR3 protein results from TCRdb running MiXCR on the 5' RACE reads. The sample has some 500,000 distinct CDR3 sequences, around an eighth seen once. The data are from a study of identical twins. General study points: Twin pairs' shared out-of-frame alpha sequences were enriched in low generation probability. While abundant cord blood beta clonotypes carried fewer insertions, memory repertoires showed no such pattern. One should note that invariant MAIT and iNKT cells could partly confound zero-insertion analyses.

These data also featured in a second study, about yellow fever vaccine responses in identical twins. As reported in that work: Vaccine-induced T cell responses in twins were reportedly observed to appear partly convergent, partly personalized.

The sample was CD4+ T cells sorted from blood. The TCR sequence derives from a woman aged 18-29 years in good health.

The chain's CDR3 is CASSLASGRDTQYF. As DNA, the CDR3 is TGTGCCAGCAGCTTAGCTAGCGGGAGGGATACGCAGTATTTT. The chain uses TRBV7-2 and TRBJ2-3; 10 bases are a match to TRBD2. CDR1 and CDR2 from the germline V gene are SGHTA and FQGNSA. The V segment lost 0 bases and the J segment 6 bases; nucleotides outside the gene matches: 0. This CDR3 spans 14 amino acids. Using reference TRBV7-2 and TRBJ2-3 for the parts outside the CDR3, the full variable domain is GAGVSQSPSNKVTEKGKDVELRCDPISGHTALYWYRQSLGQGLEFLIYFQGNSAPDKSGLPSDRFSAERTGGSVSTLTIQRTQQEDSAVYLCASSLASGRDTQYFGPGTRLTVL.